The text below deals with one T cell receptor beta chain. A single count supports this clone. Its antigen is still unknown. Within one base of it there is no much larger clone, and no base qualities were kept. The sample is drawn from a study of T cell responses to AZD1222 COVID-19 vaccine (dated by TCRdb to about 2021). A note on the overall study: AZD1222 recipients whose second dose came at about 4 weeks and those whose second dose came at about 12 weeks were combined into one group, since spike-specific TCR depth and breadth did not differ between the two schedules. A total of 233 trial participants underwent TCR sequencing, of whom more than 200 had received two doses of AZD1222 and some 26 had received two doses of the MenACWY control vaccine. Enrollment into the trials was organized by age into subgroups of 18-55, 56-69 and 70-plus years, and those subgroups contained roughly 150, 30 and 60 TCR-sequenced participants, respectively. Overall results and qualifications from the work: Because no day 14 peak-response samples were available, the repertoires could be characterized only after the peak T cell response. After two AZD1222 doses, spike-specific TCR breadth and depth were significantly higher than at day 0 and than in MenACWY recipients. Participants were mostly white British and included more females than males, and it was suggested by the authors that clonal diversity may have been underestimated. Epitopes outside the regions mutated in the B.1.351 and B.1.1.7 variants were reportedly recognized by nearly half of the unique spike-specific TCRs. Conclusions about previously exposed vaccinees are limited, since just 5 to 7 AZD1222 recipients were seropositive for SARS-CoV-2 at baseline. Vaccine-associated CD4 TCRs spanned the whole spike protein, with dominant responses in regions 160-218 and 743-854. The 56-69-year group was small, and its depth increase did not reach significance, likely because of low power.

The CDR3 regions of human TCRbeta chains were analyzed by immunosequencing. In the authors' own workflow: Repertoire TCRs were matched against a reference library of SARS-CoV-2-specific TCRs generated with the MIRA antigen-specificity platform. Breadth was defined as the fraction of unique TCRs that were SARS-CoV-2-associated, and depth was defined as the fraction of total T cells that were SARS-CoV-2-associated. Each spike-specific TCR was assigned to its reactive spike region and to a CD4 or CD8 class using the MIRA data. Log10-transformed breadth and depth values were compared by one-way ANOVA with Sidak's multiple comparisons tests. This immuneACCESS table, as held by TCRdb, lists in-frame sequences with V and J called but not all clones. Of the missing ones, under half trace to an unresolved V gene in checked studies; the others have no known cause. Clone size and the V and J calls come from that table; the DNA yielded D and trimming. For this sample the table gives around 94,000 clones, of which roughly nine tenths were detected only once. The ten largest clones represent 3.7% of the sample.

The sample's time point, from its label and the paper: baseline before first vaccination. Vaccinee samples came from UK trials COV001 and COV002, including a single-blind randomized controlled phase 2/3 trial of AZD1222 (ChAdOx1 nCoV-19) in healthy adults. Trial participant PBMC samples were collected at day 0 and day 28 after the second dose for TCRbeta chain sequencing. CDR1 and CDR2, looked up from the germline V gene, are SGHAT and FQNNGV. V loses 1 base at its end and J loses 4 bases; junction bases beyond the gene matches: 7. Including cysteine and phenylalanine, the CDR3 has 16 amino acids. Solely the CDR3 DNA is kept, with 48 bases framed from the first base.

Recombination connected TRBV11-2 to TRBJ2-5, and 9 bases in between align with TRBD2. This clonotype was obtained from an adult in good health. Material: peripheral blood, obtained on day 0 of AZD1222 vaccination. The CDR3 corresponds to CASSLVLSGGAETQYF. The sequenced DNA is TGTGCCAGCAGCTTAGTGCTTAGCGGGGGCGCAGAGACCCAGTACTTC.